This is a list of T cell receptor beta chains from one sample in a study of cytomegalovirus exposure and HLA in healthy donors. Only in-frame clones appear in the TCRdb table, and some are missing; sequencing was by immunoSEQ multiplex PCR. This listing includes tens of thousands of clones. Sequencing was performed on PBMCs. The receptors shown here come from a woman in her thirties or forties in good health and CMV-seronegative. CDR3s include the opening cysteine and the closing phenylalanine or tryptophan. D genes are given only for firm matches.

TRBJ2-1 14 TRBD2 TRBV19 TGTGCCAGTACGTCTAGCGGGAGCTTCGGTGAGCAGTTCTTC CASTSSGSFGEQFF
TRBJ2-5 19 NA TRBV4-1 TGCGCCAGCAGCCAAGATTTTGCTGGGTCTCGTGGCAGGGAAGAGACCCAGTACTTC CASSQDFAGSRGREETQYF
TRBJ2-1 17 TRBD2 TRBV4-1 TGCGCCAGCAGCCAACGGATCTCGCGGGAGGGCCTTGGTGAGCAGTTCTTC CASSQRISREGLGEQFF
TRBJ2-1 12 NA TRBV30 TGTGCCTGGAGTGTCGTGGGAGACGAGCAGTTCTTC CAWSVVGDEQFF
TRBJ2-1 14 NA TRBV9 TGTGCCAGCAGCGTAGAACTAGTGTCGAATGAGCAGTTCTTC CASSVELVSNEQFF
TRBJ2-5 15 TRBD1 TRBV5-1 TGCGCCAGCTCTCCGGGACAGGGAGGGGAAGAGACCCAGTACTTC CASSPGQGGEETQYF
TRBJ2-7 15 TRBD1 TRBV7-6 TGTGCCAGCAGCTTGTCCCCGGGACAGGGCTACGAGCAGTACTTC CASSLSPGQGYEQYF
TRBJ2-2 16 TRBD2 TRBV2 TGTGCCAGCAGTGATTTTGCTAGCGGGAGACCCGGGGAGCTGTTTTTT CASSDFASGRPGELFF
TRBJ2-7 13 NA TRBV18 TGTGCCAGCTCACAATCACGAGACAGGGAGCAGTACTTC CASSQSRDREQYF
TRBJ1-1 14 NA TRBV5-1 TGCGCCAGCAGTCAGGGAACCCTCGGCACTGAAGCTTTCTTT CASSQGTLGTEAFF
TRBJ2-7 14 TRBD2 TRBV4-1 TGCGCCAGCAGCTTCAGACTAGCGGGCTACGAGCAGTACTTC CASSFRLAGYEQYF
TRBJ2-5 17 TRBD1 TRBV4-2 TGTGCCAGCAGCCAAGACGTGAGGACAGGGGGCCAAGAGACCCAGTACTTC CASSQDVRTGGQETQYF
TRBJ2-7 15 TRBD1 TRBV7-9 TGTGCCAGCAGCCGACAGGGGGAATGGTCCTACGAGCAGTACTTC CASSRQGEWSYEQYF
TRBJ2-7 14 TRBD2 TRBV9 TGTGCCAGCAGCGGGGGACTAGCGGAGGGTAAGCAGTACTTC CASSGGLAEGKQYF
TRBJ2-2 12 NA TRBV4-1 TGCGCCAGCAGCCAATACGAGTGGGAGCTGTTTTTT CASSQYEWELFF
TRBJ1-2 16 TRBD1 TRBV12-5 TGTGCTAGTGGTTTGGTAGCCGGGACAGCCAACTATGGCTACACCTTC CASGLVAGTANYGYTF
TRBJ1-5 14 NA TRBV5-1 TGCGCCAGCAGCTTGGGGGCAGGCCAACAGCCCCAGCATTTT CASSLGAGQQPQHF
TRBJ1-1 14 NA TRBV7-3 TGTGCCAGCAGCTTAGAGGGATCGAACACTGAAGCTTTCTTT CASSLEGSNTEAFF
TRBJ2-7 14 NA TRBV7-6 TGTGCCAGCAGCGTCGGGATAATCCCCTACGAGCAGTACTTC CASSVGIIPYEQYF
TRBJ1-1 13 TRBD1 TRBV2 TGTGCCAGCAGCGATGAGACAGGGTCGGGAGCTTTCTTT CASSDETGSGAFF
TRBJ2-3 14 NA TRBV11-3 TGTGCCAGCAGCTTAACAGCAAGCACAGATACGCAGTATTTT CASSLTASTDTQYF
TRBJ2-2 15 TRBD1 TRBV5-4 TGTGCCAGCTCGCCCGGGACAGGGGGCTACGGGGAGCTGTTTTTT CASSPGTGGYGELFF
TRBJ1-5 16 NA TRBV6-5 TGTGCCAGCAGTTCCACGGGCAGGCCCCGGGATAGGCCCCAGCATTTT CASSSTGRPRDRPQHF
TRBJ2-1 11 NA TRBV20-1 TGCAGTGCCGGCTCCTACAATGAGCAGTTCTTC CSAGSYNEQFF
TRBJ1-2 16 TRBD1 TRBV4-1 TGCGCCAGCAGCCAAGTCCCCGGGACAGGGGAGGAAGGCTACACCTTC CASSQVPGTGEEGYTF
TRBJ2-5 14 TRBD2 TRBV29-1 TGCAGCGTTTCTGGCACTAGCGGACAAGAGACCCAGTACTTC CSVSGTSGQETQYF
TRBJ1-1 15 NA TRBV19 TGTGCCAGTAGTGGTTCAGGGAAGCGGAACACTGAAGCTTTCTTT CASSGSGKRNTEAFF
TRBJ1-2 16 TRBD1 TRBV19 TGTGCCCCTAGCTCAGGACAGGACCCACTAGACTATGGCTACACCTTC CAPSSGQDPLDYGYTF
TRBJ2-6 16 NA TRBV28 TGTGCCAGCAGTCTTTTCGGGGGCTCTGGGGCCAACGTCCTGACTTTC CASSLFGGSGANVLTF
TRBJ2-7 15 NA TRBV6-5 TGTGCCAGCAGTTACAGTCAGGGCTATTCCTACGAGCAGTACTTC CASSYSQGYSYEQYF
TRBJ1-2 11 NA TRBV7-9 TGTGCCAGCAGCTTATCATCCGGCTACACCTTC CASSLSSGYTF
TRBJ1-2 15 TRBD1 TRBV6-5 TGTGCCAGCAGTTACACGGACAGGGATCACTATGGCTACACCTTC CASSYTDRDHYGYTF
TRBJ1-1 13 NA TRBV2 TGTGCCAGCCAGACAAGAAAGAACACTGAAGCTTTCTTT CASQTRKNTEAFF
TRBJ1-4 14 NA TRBV15 TGTGCCACCAGACTGGGACAATCTAATGAAAAACTGTTTTTT CATRLGQSNEKLFF
TRBJ1-1 16 NA TRBV18 TGTGCCAGCTCACCGCCCAGGGGTAAGGGGGACACTGAAGCTTTCTTT CASSPPRGKGDTEAFF
TRBJ1-2 13 NA TRBV9 TGTGCCAGCAGCGTAGGGGCTTCCTATGGCTACACCTTC CASSVGASYGYTF
TRBJ2-1 17 TRBD2 TRBV25-1 TGTGCCAGCAGTGAATTTCGGACTAGCGCCTATTACAATGAGCAGTTCTTC CASSEFRTSAYYNEQFF